This TCR beta chain was found in a study of blood T cell repertoires in COVID-19. Study information: The United States, Italy and Spain supplied acute and convalescent COVID-19 samples.

Sequenced by immunoSEQ multiplex PCR; TCRdb stores in-frame clones only, minus some. The repertoire holds roughly 80,000 clones, with more than 60% as singletons. Germline V lookup: CDR1 MDHEN, CDR2 SYDVKM. This CDR3 is 13 amino acids long. Between the trimmed V and J ends, which lost 2 bases and 3 bases, there was a span of 7 bases. What was sequenced was peripheral blood. J is TRBJ2-5 and V is TRBV28; TRBD2 might be the D (6 bases). This clonotype originated in a human donor in a cohort sampled during active COVID-19. CDR3 region: CASSLRREETQYF. CDR3 in DNA: TGTGCCAGCAGTTTAAGGAGGGAAGAGACCCAGTACTTC.